A selection of T cell receptor beta chains follows, all from one sample in a study of T cells in localized non-small cell lung cancer. Data came from immunoSEQ multiplex PCR; TCRdb stores just in-frame clones and leaves some out. The sample contains almost 40,000 clones, roughly 77% of which appear only once. The starting material was PBMCs, obtained before any cancer treatment. The receptors come from a woman aged 35 to 69 with stage II squamous cell lung carcinoma. The CDR3 runs from the conserved cysteine through the conserved F or W. Fields, in order: D gene, CDR3 length, V gene, J gene, clone size, CDR3 protein, CDR3 DNA. D genes are given only for firm matches. The size entry is marked missing in some rows and otherwise reads once, few, many or a size class.

NA	15	TRBV11-3	TRBJ2-1	once	CASSSQNLDYNEQFF	TGTGCCAGCAGCTCTCAAAACCTAGACTACAATGAGCAGTTCTTC
NA	15	TRBV9	TRBJ1-4	NA	CASSVAPYSGEKLFF	TGTGCCAGCAGCGTAGCTCCCTACTCAGGGGAAAAACTGTTTTTT
NA	16	TRBV9	TRBJ2-1	NA	CASNTLPVSGSNEQFF	TGTGCCAGCAACACCCTTCCCGTAAGCGGTTCCAATGAGCAGTTCTTC
NA	16	TRBV5-1	TRBJ1-4	once	CASSSAPGRSNEKLFF	TGCGCCAGCAGCTCCGCCCCAGGACGGAGTAATGAAAAACTGTTTTTT
TRBD2	15	TRBV7-2	TRBJ2-3	NA	CASSLRTSGGDTQYF	TGTGCCAGCAGCCTCAGGACTAGCGGGGGAGATACGCAGTATTTT
TRBD1	14	TRBV6-5	TRBJ1-2	few	CASSIGQGLYGYTF	TGTGCCAGCAGTATCGGACAGGGACTTTATGGCTACACCTTC
NA	16	TRBV9	TRBJ1-3	NA	CASSVTGSSSGNTIYF	TGTGCCAGCAGCGTAACCGGGAGCAGCTCTGGAAACACCATATATTTT
TRBD2	19	TRBV27	TRBJ2-7	NA	CASSYIGTSGTSSSYEQYF	TGTGCCAGCAGCTATATCGGGACTAGCGGGACGTCTAGCTCCTACGAGCAGTACTTC
TRBD2	15	TRBV18	TRBJ2-1	NA	CASSPGLAAANEQFF	TGTGCCAGCTCACCGGGACTAGCGGCGGCAAATGAGCAGTTCTTC
TRBD1	13	TRBV7-2	TRBJ1-2	NA	CASGKDRVYGYTF	TGTGCCAGCGGCAAGGACAGGGTCTATGGCTACACCTTC
NA	13	TRBV14	TRBJ1-5	NA	CASSQGSRQPQHF	TGTGCCAGCAGCCAAGGTAGCAGGCAGCCCCAGCATTTT
TRBD2	15	TRBV27	TRBJ2-5	NA	CASSFLASGKETQYF	TGTGCCAGCAGTTTCCTGGCTAGCGGAAAAGAGACCCAGTACTTC
NA	15	TRBV28	TRBJ1-3	few	CATMQSAEPGNTIYF	TGTGCCACCATGCAATCCGCTGAGCCTGGAAACACCATATATTTT
NA	13	TRBV28	TRBJ1-1	NA	CASSLFRDTEAFF	TGTGCCAGCAGCCTGTTCCGAGACACTGAAGCTTTCTTT
NA	11	TRBV28	TRBJ1-2	NA	CASSYRDGYTF	TGTGCCAGCAGTTACAGGGACGGCTACACCTTC
NA	13	TRBV18	TRBJ1-1	NA	CASRAGVDTEAFF	TGTGCCAGCCGCGCGGGGGTCGACACTGAAGCTTTCTTT
TRBD2	14	TRBV7-9	TRBJ2-5	NA	CASSPGGGQETQYF	TGTGCCAGCAGCCCTGGGGGGGGACAAGAGACCCAGTACTTC
NA	15	TRBV9	TRBJ2-4	NA	CASSVGQLAKNIQYF	TGTGCCAGCAGCGTAGGACAGCTAGCCAAAAACATTCAGTACTTC